This T cell receptor beta chain was found in a study of EBV T-cell therapy then PD-1 blockade in nasopharyngeal carcinoma listed by TCRdb under 2021. Genomic DNA was extracted from sorted cells using the Qiagen DNeasy Kit. Deep sequencing of the TCR beta chain was done on the immunoSEQ platform. Concerning the study's data processing: Repertoire data analysis was performed with the immunoSEQ Analyzer software. In its TCRdb copy, this immuneACCESS table keeps in-frame sequences only and misses some clones. Where compared with another copy, unresolved V genes explain less than half of these, and the others have no known cause. That table furnishes V, J and clone size, whereas the DNA furnished D and trimming. In this sample the table shows under 20,000 clones, roughly 83% of which occur a single time. Jointly, the top ten make up about a third of the sample. With respect to this clone: This clone's antigen is unknown. No base qualities exist here, and no much larger clone lies one base off it.

The sample's treatment or condition label is to be understood as: AdE1-LMPpoly-expanded autologous EBV-specific T-cell therapy followed by anti-PD-1 nivolumab. From its cysteine to its phenylalanine, the CDR3 spans 14 amino acids. CDR3 DNA is the only sequence kept; it has 42 bases, read in frame from the first base. CDR1 and CDR2 (SGHTS, YDEGEE) derive from the germline V gene. V sheds 4 bases and J sheds 2 bases, leaving 12 bases between their ends. This sequence was found in a middle-aged man with nasopharyngeal carcinoma. The chain is made from TRBV5-8 and TRBJ1-2; the D gene is perhaps TRBD1, from 5 matching bases. Sequenced here: CD8+ T cells from blood, sampled at approximately day 30 from a patient whose treatment included autologous EBV-specific T cells and nivolumab. The encoded CDR3 is CASSHPGRNYGYTF. The DNA is TGTGCCAGCAGCCACCCGGGACGCAACTATGGCTACACCTTC.